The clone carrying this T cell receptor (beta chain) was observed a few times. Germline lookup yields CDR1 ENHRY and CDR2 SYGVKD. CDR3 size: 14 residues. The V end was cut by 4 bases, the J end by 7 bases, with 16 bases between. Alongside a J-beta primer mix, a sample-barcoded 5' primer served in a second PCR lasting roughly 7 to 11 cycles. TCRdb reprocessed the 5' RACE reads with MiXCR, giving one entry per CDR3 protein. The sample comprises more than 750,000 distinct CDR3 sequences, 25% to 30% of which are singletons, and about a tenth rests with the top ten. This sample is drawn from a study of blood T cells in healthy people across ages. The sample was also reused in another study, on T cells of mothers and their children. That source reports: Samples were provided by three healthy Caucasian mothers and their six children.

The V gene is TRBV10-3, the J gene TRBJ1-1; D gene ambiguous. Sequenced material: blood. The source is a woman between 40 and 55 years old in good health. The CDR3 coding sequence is TGTGCCATCAGTGGCCGGGAGGGAGGAGTTGAAGCTTTCTTT. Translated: CAISGREGGVEAFF.